This TCR beta chain was found in a study of cytomegalovirus exposure and HLA in healthy donors. Study-level background: Genotyping showed roughly 81% of over 350 donors falling in the Caucasian-associated ancestry cluster. The study, taken as a whole, reports: On later analysis, the bulk of CMV-associated TCR beta chains appeared to be HLA-restricted. Earlier analysis yielded a pattern in which most TCR beta V segments were productive about 90% or about 30% of the time.

This clone appeared a few times. Its antigen is currently unknown. It was with 60 Vbeta and 13 Jbeta primers that the PCR ran. Sequencing was performed with immunoSEQ multiplex PCR; in TCRdb, only in-frame clones are kept and a portion is missing. The sample has around 200,000 clones, 75% to 90% seen once. The CDR3 runs 13 residues. In germline, CDR1 is LNHDA, CDR2 SQIVND (reference sequence). Trimming pared 5 bases from V and 2 bases from J, leaving 8 bases between. Sequencing used PBMCs. This chain uses TRBV19 with TRBJ2-3; D uncertain. The sequence derives from a woman aged 25-40 years in good health and CMV-seronegative. The CDR3 bases are TGTGCCAGTAGTGACTCCATCACAGATACGCAGTATTTT. This codes for CASSDSITDTQYF.